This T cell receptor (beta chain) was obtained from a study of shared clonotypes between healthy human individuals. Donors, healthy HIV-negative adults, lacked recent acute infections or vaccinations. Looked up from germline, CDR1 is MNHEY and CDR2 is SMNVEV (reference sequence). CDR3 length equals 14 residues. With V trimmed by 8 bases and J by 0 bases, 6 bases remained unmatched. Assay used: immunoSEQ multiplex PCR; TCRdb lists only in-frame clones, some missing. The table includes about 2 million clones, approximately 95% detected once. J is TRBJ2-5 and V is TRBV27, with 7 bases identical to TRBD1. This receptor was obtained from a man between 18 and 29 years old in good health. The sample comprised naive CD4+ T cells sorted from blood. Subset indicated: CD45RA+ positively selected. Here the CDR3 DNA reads TGTGCCAGCTCCCGGGACAGCCACCAAGAGACCCAGTACTTC. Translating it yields CASSRDSHQETQYF.